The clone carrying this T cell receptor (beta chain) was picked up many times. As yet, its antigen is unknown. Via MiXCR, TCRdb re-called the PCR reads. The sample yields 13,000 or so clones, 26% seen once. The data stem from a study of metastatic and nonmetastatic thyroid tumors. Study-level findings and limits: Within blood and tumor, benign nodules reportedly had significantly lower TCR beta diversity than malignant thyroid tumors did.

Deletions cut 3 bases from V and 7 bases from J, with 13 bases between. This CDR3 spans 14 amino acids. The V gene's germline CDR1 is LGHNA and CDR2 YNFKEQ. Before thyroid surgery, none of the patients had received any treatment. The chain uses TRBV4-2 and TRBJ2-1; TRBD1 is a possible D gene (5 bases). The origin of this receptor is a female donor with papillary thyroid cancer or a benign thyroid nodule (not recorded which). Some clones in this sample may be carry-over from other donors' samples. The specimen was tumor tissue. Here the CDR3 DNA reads TGTGCCAGCAGCCATCCAGGGCGTTTGAATGAGCAGTTCTTC. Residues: CASSHPGRLNEQFF.